The clone carrying this TCR beta chain was picked up many times. This record comes from a study of T-cell reconstitution after alpha-beta-depleted transplantation in children. TCRbeta library preparation incorporated unique molecular identifiers. In TCRdb, the PCR reads were re-called with MiXCR into one record per CDR3 protein. Among approximately 500,000 distinct CDR3 sequences listed, roughly 10% were seen once. The CDR3 runs to 17 residues. Trimming took 7 bases from V and 4 from J; bases not matched to a gene: 12. Per the germline V gene, CDR1 is KGHDR and CDR2 is SFDVKD. The sequenced sample was PBMCs, obtained before TCRalphabeta/CD19-depleted stem cell transplant. This receptor was obtained from a child aged 2-9 years with inherited bone marrow failure, due to receive a stem cell transplant. The rearrangement joins TRBV24-1 to TRBJ2-5; 12 bases agree with TRBD2. CDR3 in DNA: TGTGCCACCAGCCCGGGACTAGCGGGTTTAAGGGGAGAGACCCAGTACTTC. This codes for CATSPGLAGLRGETQYF.